The 17 T cell receptor beta chains below all came from one sample that was sequenced in a study of T cell repertoires in cytomegalovirus infection (dated by TCRdb to between 2018 and 2021). Sequencing instrument: Illumina HiSeq 1500. The public reads were run again by TCRdb, first through fastp at Q25 and then through MiXCR, and only productive beta chains were kept. Rows with one shared CDR3 protein collapse into an entry with the most common genes and DNA. For this sample the table gives around 550,000 distinct CDR3 sequences, of which about a quarter were detected only once. Less than 15% of the sample belongs to the ten largest clones. Sequencing input: PBMCs. The receptors were sampled from a human donor in good health (CMV status not recorded). Some clones in this sample may be carry-over from other donors' samples.

The J gene is TRBJ2-7, the V gene TRBV7-2, with 10 bases lining up with TRBD2. The CDR3 is made up of 14 amino acids. Germline CDR1 and CDR2: SGHTA and FQGNSA. The trim removed 7 bases at V and 6 bases at J, leaving 9 bases unmatched. CDR3 bases: TGTGCCAGCACCCTACTAGCGGGAAAGGGCGAGCAGTACTTC. Its translation: CASTLLAGKGEQYF. Full variable domain (remainder filled in from reference TRBV7-2 and TRBJ2-7): GAGVSQSPSNKVTEKGKDVELRCDPISGHTALYWYRQSLGQGLEFLIYFQGNSAPDKSGLPSDRFSAERTGGSVSTLTIQRTQQEDSAVYLCASTLLAGKGEQYFGPGTRLTVT.

This clonotype has only one observation. This chain connects TRBV14 to TRBJ1-2; the D is unclear. The V gene's germline CDR1 is SGHDN and CDR2 FVKESK. This CDR3 is built from 14 residues. V lost 4 bases and J 3 bases, leaving 12 bases between the germline ends. CDR3 DNA sequence: TGTGCCAGCAGCCCGTATGTTGTCGACTATGGCTACACCTTC. Translating it yields CASSPYVVDYGYTF.

This clonotype was observed many times. This chain joins TRBV7-2 and TRBJ2-5; 11 bases are shared with TRBD2. CDR3 length: 15 amino acids. Germline lookup yields CDR1 SGHTA and CDR2 FQGNSA. The V gene end was trimmed by 6 bases and the J gene end by 0 bases; junction bases not matched to a gene: 3. CDR3 amino acids: CASRSGLADQETQYF. The CDR3 DNA is TGTGCCAGCAGATCGGGACTAGCGGACCAAGAGACCCAGTACTTC.

The chain uses TRBV6-6 and TRBJ2-5, with unresolved D. V gave up 10 bases and J gave up 2 bases, with 14 bases separating them. Germline V gives CDR1 MNHNY, CDR2 SVGAGI (reference sequence). The CDR3 spans 13 residues. The CDR3 loop is CATRNLGQETQYF. CDR3 nucleotide sequence: TGTGCCACCCGCAACCTTGGTCAAGAGACCCAGTACTTC.

This clonotype has more than one count but fewer than ten. This chain uses TRBV12-3 or TRBV12-4 with TRBJ2-2; TRBD2 agrees at 11 bases. J lost 4 bases, V lost 6 bases, and 7 bases had no gene match. This CDR3 is built from 16 residues. The CDR3 here is CASSPLAGEATGELFF. Here the CDR3 DNA reads TGTGCCAGCAGCCCACTAGCGGGAGAGGCCACCGGGGAGCTGTTTTTT.

This clonotype was counted ten times or more. The chain joins TRBV7-8 to TRBJ1-2; D may be TRBD1 (6 bases). The CDR3 covers 14 residues. Germline V gene sequence: CDR1 SGHVS, CDR2 FQNEAQ. V was pared by 1 base and J by 3 bases, with 9 bases between. The DNA for the CDR3 is TGTGCCAGCAGCTTAGTGTACAGGGACTATGGCTACACCTTC. Translation: CASSLVYRDYGYTF.

J is TRBJ2-1 and V is TRBV28; D is possibly TRBD1 (6 bases). CDR1 is MDHEN and CDR2 is SYDVKM in the germline V gene. CDR3 length equals 14 residues. V shed 7 bases and J shed 3 bases, with 13 bases lying between them. CDR3 loop: CASTRRGGYNEQFF. CDR3 coding DNA: TGTGCCAGCACCAGAAGAGGGGGCTACAATGAGCAGTTCTTC.

This clonotype came up a few times. V usage is TRBV18 and J usage is TRBJ2-7, with 7 bases that match TRBD1. Germline CDR1 is KGHSH and CDR2 is LQKENI. J lost 3 bases, V lost 3 bases, and 8 bases had no gene match. The length of the CDR3 is 15 residues. For the CDR3, the DNA is TGTGCCAGCTCACCCCCCGGGACAGCATTCTACGAGCAGTACTTC. This gives the protein CASSPPGTAFYEQYF.

The chain has TRBV6-5 and TRBJ2-7; D is uncertain. Per germline, CDR1 MNHEY and CDR2 SVGAGI. V was clipped by 5 bases and J by 0 bases, with 14 bases between them. The CDR3 has 15 amino acids. CDR3 nucleotide sequence: TGTGCCAGCAGTCCAGATGGCCGGAGCTCCTACGAGCAGTACGTC. This encodes CASSPDGRSSYEQYV.

The chain carries TRBV5-1 and TRBJ2-1, with D perhaps matching TRBD2 (6 bases). Germline V gene sequence: CDR1 SGHRS, CDR2 YFSETQ. This CDR3 is built from 16 residues. V lost 4 bases and J lost 8, with 22 bases in between. The chain's CDR3 is CASSPMDYPSTDEQFF. The CDR3 DNA sequence: TGCGCCAGCAGCCCCATGGACTACCCCTCAACGGATGAGCAGTTCTTC.

This clonotype was recorded a few times. The J gene is TRBJ1-1, the V gene TRBV19; D gene ambiguous. The CDR3 runs 14 residues. Germline V gene sequence: CDR1 LNHDA, CDR2 SQIVND (reference sequence). V was cut by 3 bases and J by 0 bases, with 8 bases left in between. DNA of the CDR3: TGTGCCAGTAGTATGCGAGGGATGAACACTGAAGCTTTCTTT. This codes for CASSMRGMNTEAFF.

This clonotype was seen at least ten times. The chain joins TRBV7-3 to TRBJ2-1, with 7 bases lining up with TRBD2. V lost 5 bases, J lost 3 bases, and 1 base stayed unmatched. The CDR3 spans 13 residues. The germline CDR1 and CDR2 sequences are SGHTA and FQGTGA. The CDR3 coding sequence is TGTGCCAGCAGCGGCGGGAGCTACAATGAGCAGTTCTTC. It encodes CASSGGSYNEQFF.

The rearrangement joins TRBV28 to TRBJ2-7; the match to TRBD1 covers 10 bases. Germline V gives CDR1 MDHEN, CDR2 SYDVKM. V gave up 5 bases and J gave up 4 bases; unmatched junction bases: 8. CDR3 length: 15 residues. The chain's CDR3 is CASSPGTGESYEQYF. The DNA of the CDR3 is TGTGCCAGCAGTCCGGGGACAGGGGAGAGTTACGAGCAGTACTTC.

The rearrangement joins TRBV15 to TRBJ1-4, with D hard to call. Trimming stripped 0 bases from V and 3 bases from J, with 17 bases between. The germline V gene encodes CDR1 LNHNV and CDR2 YYDKDF (reference sequence). CDR3 length equals 18 residues. The CDR3 protein is CATSREIVADDSNEKLFF. The CDR3 DNA reads as TGTGCCACCAGCAGAGAAATAGTGGCAGATGATTCTAATGAAAAACTGTTTTTT.

The chain employs TRBV12-3 or TRBV12-4 and TRBJ1-2; maybe TRBD1 (6 bases). CDR3 length: 12 residues. The V end lost 4 bases, the J end lost 7 bases, and 10 bases lay between the germline ends. The CDR3 nucleotides are TGTGCCAGCAGTTATACAGGGATTGGCTACACCTTC. Amino acids: CASSYTGIGYTF.

V and J are TRBV6-5 and TRBJ1-6, with D unresolved. From germline, CDR1 is MNHEY and CDR2 SVGAGI. The ends were cut back, 6 bases at V and 0 bases at J, with 9 bases in the middle. CDR3 length equals 15 residues. CDR3 sequence reads: CASRDRGSYNSPLHF. In DNA form, the CDR3 reads TGTGCCAGCAGGGATAGAGGCTCCTATAATTCACCCCTCCACTTT.

This clonotype has just a few counts. The chain has TRBV5-6 and TRBJ2-1; D is unclear. The germline V gene encodes CDR1 SGHDT and CDR2 YYEEEE. The CDR3 is 15 residues long. V lost 2 bases, J lost 7 bases, and 16 bases lay in between. The CDR3 DNA sequence: TGTGCCAGCAGCTTTGGCGCGGCCGGCGTTAATGAGCAGTTCTTC. Its translation: CASSFGAAGVNEQFF.